This T cell receptor (beta chain) was identified during a study of CXCR3-negative and CXCR3-positive naive CD8 T cells. Study results and limitations: CXCR3-negative naive cells had less hydrophobic TRB CDR3s than did CXCR3-positive naive cells.

The CDR3 consists of 13 residues. Regarding this clonotype: The antigen remains unidentified.

By phenotype, naive CD8+ T cells were CD45RO-CCR7+CD27+CD95-. The libraries of TRB cDNA were prepared using 5' RACE with UMI labels. After re-calling the 5' RACE reads, TCRdb lists one entry per CDR3 protein, DNA absent. The sample holds over 50,000 distinct CDR3 sequences. This TCR was sampled from a human donor in good health. Some clones in this sample may be carry-over from other donors' samples. The source material was naive CXCR3+ CD8+ T cells from blood. Indicated subset: CD45RO-CCR7+CD27+CD95- naive CD8+ T cells expressing CXCR3 (TNR3+). The chain joins TRBV21-1 to TRBJ2-5; as DNA is missing, the TRBD1 call by TCRdb cannot be tested. TRBV21-1 is shown as a pseudogene. This CDR3 is CASSAGPQETQYF.